A single sample gave rise to the 29 T cell receptor beta chains below, sequenced in a study of T-cell memory formation after mild COVID-19. TCRdb processed the 5' RACE reads anew with MiXCR; each CDR3 protein has one entry. The data show more than 450,000 distinct CDR3 sequences, approximately 19% seen once. Source material: PBMCs or a T cell subset sorted from them (not recorded which). Receptors originate from an adult woman who had mild COVID-19 (a few samples of this study predate the infection). Cell type and time point are not known.

This chain uses TRBV7-9 with TRBJ2-2; D is possibly TRBD2 (5 bases). CDR1 and CDR2 (germline): SEHNR, FQNEAQ (reference sequence). CDR3 length equals 16 residues. V was pared by 5 bases and J by 5 bases, with 18 bases between. The CDR3 region is CASSPPVASSTGELFF. In DNA, the CDR3 is TGTGCCAGCAGCCCGCCCGTGGCTAGCTCTACCGGGGAGCTGTTTTTT.

This clonotype was recorded a few times. This sequence joins TRBV5-1 and TRBJ2-3; TRBD2 agrees at 9 bases. CDR3 length equals 16 residues. The germline CDR1 and CDR2 sequences are SGHRS and YFSETQ. The V gene end was trimmed by 3 bases and the J gene end by 2 bases; junction bases not matched to a gene: 7. The CDR3 coding sequence is TGCGCCAGCAGCTCCGGCGCGGGGGGGCTCACAGATACGCAGTATTTT. Translation: CASSSGAGGLTDTQYF.

The chain recombines TRBV20-1 with TRBJ2-1, with D uncertain. Germline V lookup: CDR1 DFQATT, CDR2 SNEGSKA (reference sequence). This CDR3 contains 17 residues. Trimming cost V 1 base and J 0 bases, with 16 bases left between them. This CDR3 reads CSARAPTAVSSYNEQFF. In DNA form, the CDR3 reads TGCAGTGCTAGAGCCCCGACGGCGGTCAGCTCCTACAATGAGCAGTTCTTC.

This chain joins TRBV5-1 and TRBJ1-2; the D gene is possibly TRBD1 (6 bases). The V end lost 7 bases, the J end lost 8 bases, and 21 bases lay between the germline ends. The germline CDR1 and CDR2 sequences are SGHRS and YFSETQ. This CDR3 contains 14 residues. CDR3 sequence reads: CASAPSSGARGYTF. CDR3 coding DNA: TGCGCCAGCGCACCTTCCTCGGGGGCGCGGGGCTACACCTTC.

The chain joins TRBV28 to TRBJ1-1; no clear D. The germline V gene has CDR1 MDHEN and CDR2 SYDVKM. Trimming removed 6 bases at V and 4 bases at J, with 12 bases between. CDR3 length equals 13 residues. The CDR3 bases are TGTGCCAGCAGCCCGCCCGTGGTCACTGAAGCTTTCTTT. Translation gives CASSPPVVTEAFF.

The rearrangement links TRBV6-5 to TRBJ2-7; possibly TRBD1 or TRBD2 for D (5 bases each). Trimming removed 6 bases from V and 0 bases from J, with 18 bases in between. Germline assignment: CDR1 MNHEY and CDR2 SVGAGI. The CDR3 sequence is 16 residues long. The CDR3 region is CASSPGGGLPSYEQYF. CDR3 DNA: TGTGCCAGCAGCCCCGGTGGGGGTCTCCCCTCCTACGAGCAGTACTTC.

This chain uses TRBV20-1 with TRBJ1-5; D uncertain. V was shortened by 6 bases and J by 5 bases, with 11 bases between the two germline ends. The CDR3 extends over 12 amino acids. The V gene's germline CDR1 is DFQATT and CDR2 SNEGSKA (reference sequence). The CDR3 is CSAQEPDQPQHF. The CDR3 DNA reads as TGCAGTGCCCAAGAACCGGATCAGCCCCAGCATTTT.

This clonotype appeared a few times. This chain uses TRBV29-1 with TRBJ2-7, with TRBD1 identical over 9 bases. This CDR3 is built from 14 residues. CDR1 is SQVTM and CDR2 is ANQGSEA in the germline V gene. After removal of 6 bases from V and 4 bases from J, the junction contained 10 bases not matched to a gene. The CDR3 DNA is TGCAGCGTCGACGGGACAGGGAAAACTTACGAGCAGTACTTC. Its protein is CSVDGTGKTYEQYF.

This clonotype showed up just a few times. This rearrangement joins TRBV5-1 to TRBJ2-5; 11 nucleotides agree with TRBD2. V lost 0 bases to trimming and J lost 4 bases; unmatched junction nucleotides: 5. The CDR3 has 16 amino acids. CDR1 is SGHRS and CDR2 is YFSETQ in the germline V gene. CDR3 bases: TGCGCCAGCAGCTTGGCTAGCGGGGGGATTGGAGAGACCCAGTACTTC. It codes for CASSLASGGIGETQYF.

This clonotype was seen more than once but under ten times. The chain uses TRBV4-1 and TRBJ2-3; 9 nucleotides align to TRBD2. This CDR3 region has 18 residues. V was clipped by 7 bases and J by 2 bases; unmatched bases: 16. Germline loops: CDR1 MGHRA, CDR2 YSYEKL. The CDR3: CASNPDGSSGAHTDTQYF. The CDR3 DNA sequence: TGCGCCAGCAATCCTGATGGGTCTAGCGGGGCCCACACAGATACGCAGTATTTT.

This clonotype has a count of ten or more. The chain carries TRBV24-1 and TRBJ2-1; TRBD2 matches at 8 bases. The V and J ends lost 5 bases and 3 bases, in that order; junction bases with no gene match: 5. The length of the CDR3 is 15 residues. Germline lookup yields CDR1 KGHDR and CDR2 SFDVKD. The chain's CDR3 is CATSALREDYNEQFF. As DNA, the CDR3 is TGTGCCACCAGTGCCTTGCGGGAGGACTACAATGAGCAGTTCTTC.

This clonotype was seen more than once but under ten times. The J gene is TRBJ1-1, the V gene TRBV15, with D perhaps TRBD1 (5 bases). With 3 bases removed from V and 4 bases from J, the gap between germline ends came to 12 bases. The CDR3 has 14 amino acids. Looked up from germline, CDR1 is LNHNV and CDR2 is YYDKDF (reference sequence). This chain's CDR3 is CATSRDTLSTEAFF. The CDR3 nucleotides read TGTGCCACCAGCAGGGACACTCTGAGCACTGAAGCTTTCTTT.

The CDR3 DNA is TGCAGTGCTCCGGTGGGACTAGCCCTCTACGAGCAGTACTTC. Translated, it gives CSAPVGLALYEQYF. The chain links TRBV20-1 to TRBJ2-7; TRBD2 aligns across 9 bases. CDR1 and CDR2 from the germline V gene are DFQATT and SNEGSKA (reference sequence). CDR3 length equals 14 residues. J gave up 3 bases and V 5 bases, and 8 bases lay outside the gene matches.

This clonotype was counted between two and nine times. The rearrangement links TRBV14 to TRBJ1-2; possibly TRBD1 for D (5 bases). Germline CDR1 reads SGHDN; CDR2 reads FVKESK. Deletions cut 0 bases from V and 11 bases from J, with 10 bases between. The length of the CDR3 is 12 residues. The CDR3 region is CASSQDKGAYTF. In nucleotides, the CDR3 is TGTGCCAGCAGCCAAGATAAAGGGGCATACACCTTC.

The CDR3 DNA follows: TGTGCCAGCAGACTTAGCGGGGGGGCTCCCCACAATGAGCAGTTCTTC. This sequence encodes CASRLSGGAPHNEQFF. The V gene is TRBV3-1, the J gene TRBJ2-1; the match to TRBD2 covers 11 bases. V lost 6 bases, J lost 5 bases, and 9 bases stayed unmatched. The CDR3 is 16 residues long. Per germline, CDR1 LGHDT and CDR2 YNNKEL (reference sequence).

This clonotype occurred many times. This chain joins TRBV9 and TRBJ2-7, with 8 bases matching TRBD2. The length of the CDR3 is 15 residues. Trimming removed 0 bases from V and 6 bases from J; junction bases left unmatched: 8. The V gene's germline CDR1 is SGDLS and CDR2 YYNGEE. The CDR3 loop reads CASSVAVVGLAEQYF. CDR3 nucleotide sequence: TGTGCCAGCAGCGTAGCGGTAGTAGGACTAGCCGAGCAGTACTTC. The full variable domain, rest sourced from reference TRBV9 and TRBJ2-7, is DSGVTQTPKHLITATGQRVTLRCSPRSGDLSVYWYQQSLDQGLQFLIQYYNGEERAKGNILERFSAQQFPDLHSELNLSSLELGDSALYFCASSVAVVGLAEQYFGPGTRLTVT.

A few counts support this clonotype. The rearrangement uses TRBV12-3 or TRBV12-4 and TRBJ2-1; no clear D. This CDR3 is 12 amino acids long. The V and J ends lost 9 bases and 5 bases respectively, with 11 bases between them. DNA for the CDR3: TGTGCCAGTGGGCCAGCGAACAATGAGCAGTTCTTC. Encoded protein: CASGPANNEQFF.

The genes are TRBV24-1 and TRBJ2-1, with D perhaps TRBD1 (5 bases). Trimming removed 6 bases at V and 5 bases at J, with 13 bases between. The CDR3 extends over 14 amino acids. Germline V gives CDR1 KGHDR, CDR2 SFDVKD. The CDR3 sequence: CATSSWQGDNEQFF. The CDR3 DNA is TGTGCCACCAGTTCTTGGCAGGGCGACAATGAGCAGTTCTTC.

The sample holds many counts of this clonotype. The chain uses TRBV6-1 and TRBJ1-1, with 8 bases lining up with TRBD1. The CDR3 runs 18 residues. Germline V gives CDR1 MNHNS, CDR2 SASEGT. Trimming took 1 base from V and 0 from J; bases not matched to a gene: 10. This chain's CDR3 is CASSEGRTGFGVNTEAFF. The DNA for the CDR3 is TGTGCCAGCAGTGAAGGCCGGACAGGGTTTGGGGTGAACACTGAAGCTTTCTTT.

The genes are TRBV7-2 and TRBJ1-5; 7 bases line up with TRBD1. From germline, CDR1 is SGHTA and CDR2 FQGNSA. The V gene end was trimmed by 5 bases and the J gene end by 3 bases; junction bases not matched to a gene: 7. The CDR3 extends over 15 amino acids. CDR3 region: CASSPGGQLNQPQHF. DNA of the CDR3: TGTGCCAGCAGCCCCGGGGGACAGCTCAATCAGCCCCAGCATTTT.

V usage is TRBV20-1 and J usage is TRBJ1-5; perhaps TRBD1 as D (5 bases). Looked up from germline, CDR1 is DFQATT and CDR2 is SNEGSKA (reference sequence). V lost 0 bases to trimming and J lost 7 bases, with 16 bases between them. The CDR3 loop spans 15 amino acids. CDR3 sequence: CSARDFGRGGQPQHF. The DNA of the CDR3 is TGCAGTGCTAGAGATTTTGGAAGGGGCGGGCAGCCCCAGCATTTT.

There are a few counts of this clonotype. This rearrangement joins TRBV6-5 to TRBJ1-2; weak D call: TRBD1 (6 bases). The CDR3 loop spans 14 amino acids. Trimming took 5 bases from V and 6 from J, leaving 16 bases between them. Germline lookup yields CDR1 MNHEY and CDR2 SVGAGI. The CDR3 bases are TGTGCCAGCAGTATGTACAGGGCCGTGAATGGCTACACCTTC. Translated, it gives CASSMYRAVNGYTF.

The table lists this clonotype with a few counts. This chain links TRBV12-3 or TRBV12-4 with TRBJ2-7, with 8 bases identical to TRBD1. This CDR3 is built from 14 residues. The ends lost 7 bases at V and 2 bases at J; junction bases unmatched: 7. Written as DNA, the CDR3 is TGTGCCAGCACCTTAGGACAGGGCCCCTACGAGCAGTACTTC. Its protein is CASTLGQGPYEQYF.

The V and J genes are TRBV27 and TRBJ2-7, with unresolved D. Germline CDR1 MNHEY, CDR2 SMNVEV (reference sequence). The CDR3 totals 10 residues. V lost 4 bases to trimming and J lost 5 bases, with 3 bases between them. The chain's CDR3 is CASSYDEQYF. The CDR3 bases are TGTGCCAGCAGTTATGACGAGCAGTACTTC.

The CDR3 bases are TGTGCCATAACTAGCGGGAAAAGCTCCTACAATGAGCAGTTCTTC. Translating it yields CAITSGKSSYNEQFF. This chain uses TRBV6-2 or TRBV6-3 with TRBJ2-1; 10 nucleotides line up with TRBD2. The CDR3 loop spans 15 amino acids. After removal of 10 bases from V and 0 bases from J, the junction contained 6 bases not matched to a gene. Per germline, CDR1 MNHEY and CDR2 SVGEGT.

This clonotype has only a few counts. This chain connects TRBV2 to TRBJ2-4; D unresolved. The CDR3 covers 14 residues. Germline-derived CDR1 and CDR2 are SNHLY and FYNNEI. V lost 3 bases to trimming and J lost 0 bases, with 6 bases between them. The CDR3 sequence is CASSDTLAKNIQYF. In nucleotides, the CDR3 is TGTGCCAGCAGTGATACGCTAGCCAAAAACATTCAGTACTTC.

The chain is built from TRBV7-9 and TRBJ2-3; 10 bases fit TRBD2. The CDR3 sequence is 16 residues long. Germline-derived CDR1 and CDR2 are SEHNR and FQNEAQ (reference sequence). Trimming at V came to 5 bases and at J to 0 bases, leaving 5 bases not matched to a gene. CDR3 sequence: CASSLPSGGSTDTQYF. The CDR3 region has the DNA TGTGCCAGCAGCCTCCCTAGCGGGGGTAGCACAGATACGCAGTATTTT.

This clonotype occurred a few times. This chain joins TRBV19 and TRBJ2-2; D call uncertain. The CDR3 extends over 16 amino acids. CDR1 is LNHDA, CDR2 SQIVND, per germline (reference sequence). The V and J ends lost 4 bases and 2 bases respectively, with 14 bases between them. The CDR3 protein is CASSTRRSINTGELFF. CDR3 in DNA: TGTGCCAGTAGTACACGACGGAGTATAAACACCGGGGAGCTGTTTTTT.

This clonotype was observed a handful of times. The J gene is TRBJ2-3, the V gene TRBV15; 7 positions agree with TRBD1. Trimming at V came to 5 bases and at J to 10 bases, leaving 12 bases not matched to a gene. This CDR3 has 14 amino acids. CDR1 and CDR2 from the germline V gene are LNHNV and YYDKDF (reference sequence). The CDR3 spells CATSPRTGPAAQYF. The CDR3 coding sequence is TGTGCCACCAGCCCAAGGACAGGACCGGCGGCGCAGTATTTT.